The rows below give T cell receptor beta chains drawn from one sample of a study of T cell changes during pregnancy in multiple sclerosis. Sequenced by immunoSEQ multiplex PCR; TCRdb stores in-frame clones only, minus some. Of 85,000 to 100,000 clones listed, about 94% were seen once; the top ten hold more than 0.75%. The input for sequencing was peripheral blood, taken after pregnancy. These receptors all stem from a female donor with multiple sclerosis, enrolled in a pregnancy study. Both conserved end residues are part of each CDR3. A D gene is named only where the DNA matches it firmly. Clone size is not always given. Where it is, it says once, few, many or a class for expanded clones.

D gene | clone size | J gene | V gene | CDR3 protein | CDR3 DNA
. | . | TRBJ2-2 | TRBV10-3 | CAIRDYGELFF | TGTGCCATCAGGGACTACGGGGAGCTGTTTTTT
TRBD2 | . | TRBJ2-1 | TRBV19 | CASSWMTSGPYNEQFF | TGTGCCAGTAGTTGGATGACTAGCGGCCCCTACAATGAGCAGTTCTTC
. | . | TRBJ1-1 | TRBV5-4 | CASSLRGSSHTEAFF | TGTGCCAGCAGCTTGAGGGGATCAAGTCACACTGAAGCTTTCTTT
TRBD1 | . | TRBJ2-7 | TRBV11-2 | CASRPGTESYEQYF | TGTGCCAGCAGGCCCGGGACAGAGTCTTACGAGCAGTACTTC
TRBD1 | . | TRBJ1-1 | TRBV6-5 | CASSYLPQGSTEAFF | TGTGCCAGCAGTTACCTTCCACAGGGGTCCACTGAAGCTTTCTTT
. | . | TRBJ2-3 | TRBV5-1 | CASSFIAVTDTQYF | TGCGCCAGCAGCTTTATAGCGGTCACAGATACGCAGTATTTT
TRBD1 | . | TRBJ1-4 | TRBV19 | CASSIATGGGEKLFF | TGTGCCAGTAGTATCGCAACAGGGGGAGGCGAAAAACTGTTTTTT
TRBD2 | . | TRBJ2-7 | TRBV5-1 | CASSWTSGIAYEQYF | TGCGCCAGCAGCTGGACTAGCGGGATCGCCTACGAGCAGTACTTC
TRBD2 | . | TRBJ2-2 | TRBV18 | CASSPSGGRTGELFF | TGTGCCAGCTCCCCTTCTGGCGGGAGGACCGGGGAGCTGTTTTTT
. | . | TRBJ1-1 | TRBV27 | CASSPLAARVNTEAFF | TGTGCCAGCAGTCCCCTTGCGGCGAGGGTGAACACTGAAGCTTTCTTT
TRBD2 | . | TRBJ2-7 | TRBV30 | CAWISPSGSYEQYF | TGTGCCTGGATCTCTCCTAGCGGGAGCTACGAGCAGTACTTC
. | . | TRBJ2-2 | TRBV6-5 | CASRRREITTGELFF | TGTGCCAGCCGGCGCCGGGAGATTACTACCGGGGAGCTGTTTTTT
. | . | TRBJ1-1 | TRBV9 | CASSAAQGSSEAFF | TGTGCCAGCAGCGCAGCACAGGGAAGCTCTGAAGCTTTCTTT
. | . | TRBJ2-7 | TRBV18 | CASSPPAGSYEQYF | TGTGCCAGCTCACCACCGGCAGGCTCCTACGAGCAGTACTTC
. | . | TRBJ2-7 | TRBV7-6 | CASSLAAGSYEQYF | TGTGCCAGCAGCTTAGCCGCGGGGTCCTACGAGCAGTACTTC
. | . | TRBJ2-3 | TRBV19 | CASKPALLQGTQYF | TGTGCCAGTAAACCAGCGCTGCTACAGGGTACGCAGTATTTT
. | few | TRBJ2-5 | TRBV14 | CASSQAFLKETQYF | TGTGCCAGCAGCCAAGCTTTCCTAAAAGAGACCCAGTACTTC
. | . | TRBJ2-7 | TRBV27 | CASSPVRISSYEQYF | TGTGCCAGCAGCCCGGTGAGGATCAGCTCCTACGAGCAGTACTTC
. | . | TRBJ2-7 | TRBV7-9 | CASSLDRSSYEQYF | TGTGCCAGCAGCCTAGATCGGAGCTCCTACGAGCAGTACTTC
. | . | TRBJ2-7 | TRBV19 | CASSMGSGAATEQYF | TGTGCCAGTAGTATGGGGTCAGGGGCGGCTACAGAGCAGTACTTC
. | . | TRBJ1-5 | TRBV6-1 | CASSDNPGGSQPQHF | TGTGCCAGCAGTGACAATCCGGGGGGGAGTCAGCCCCAGCATTTT
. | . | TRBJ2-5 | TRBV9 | CASSPRQYTETQYF | TGTGCCAGCAGCCCGAGACAGTATACTGAGACCCAGTACTTC
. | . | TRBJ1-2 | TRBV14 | CASSQQGFGYTF | TGTGCCAGCAGCCAACAGGGGTTCGGCTACACCTTC
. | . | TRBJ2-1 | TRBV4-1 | CASSQALLAPRIGKVDEQFF | TGCGCCAGCAGCCAAGCATTGCTAGCCCCGCGGATTGGGAAGGTGGATGAGCAGTTCTTC
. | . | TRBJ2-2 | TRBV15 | CATETWGDTGELFF | TGTGCCACCGAAACTTGGGGCGACACCGGGGAGCTGTTTTTT
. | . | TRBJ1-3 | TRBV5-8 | CASSPSLPLAIYF | TGTGCCAGCAGTCCATCCCTCCCACTCGCCATATATTTT
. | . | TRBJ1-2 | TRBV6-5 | CASSYTGRDGYTF | TGTGCCAGCAGCTACACAGGGAGGGATGGCTACACCTTC
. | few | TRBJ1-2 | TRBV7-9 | CASSQPDRPYGYTF | TGTGCCAGCAGCCAGCCCGACAGACCCTATGGCTACACCTTC
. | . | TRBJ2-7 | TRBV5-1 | CASSEISLRGQYF | TGCGCCAGCAGCGAGATATCCCTCAGGGGGCAGTACTTC
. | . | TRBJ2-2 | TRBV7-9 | CASSLAPGTGELFF | TGTGCCAGCAGCTTAGCGCCCGGGACCGGGGAGCTGTTTTTT
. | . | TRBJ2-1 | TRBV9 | CASSVRDSLRGEQFF | TGTGCCAGCAGCGTCCGGGACTCCCTCCGCGGTGAGCAGTTCTTC
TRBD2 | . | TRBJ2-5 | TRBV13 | CASSQVGREQETQYF | TGTGCCAGCAGCCAGGTCGGGAGGGAGCAAGAGACCCAGTACTTC
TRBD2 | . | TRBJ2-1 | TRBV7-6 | CASSLVWSGRISYNEQFF | TGTGCCAGCAGCTTAGTCTGGTCCGGGAGGATATCCTACAATGAGCAGTTCTTC
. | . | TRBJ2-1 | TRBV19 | CASSMAGASEQFF | TGTGCCAGTAGTATGGCAGGGGCAAGCGAGCAGTTCTTC
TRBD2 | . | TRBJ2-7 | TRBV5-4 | CASSLLAGDNEQYF | TGTGCCAGCAGCCTCCTAGCGGGAGACAACGAGCAGTACTTC
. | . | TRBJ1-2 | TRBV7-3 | CASSPDPTGYYGYTF | TGTGCCAGCAGCCCCGACCCGACAGGATACTATGGCTACACCTTC
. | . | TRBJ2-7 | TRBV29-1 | CSVEGNGNEQYF | TGCAGCGTTGAAGGAAACGGGAACGAGCAGTACTTC
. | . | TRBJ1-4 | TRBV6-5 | CASSPRQATNEKLFF | TGTGCCAGCAGTCCTAGACAGGCAACTAATGAAAAACTGTTTTTT
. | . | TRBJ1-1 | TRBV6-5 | CASQAWTGLNTEAFF | TGTGCCAGCCAAGCCTGGACGGGGTTGAACACTGAAGCTTTCTTT
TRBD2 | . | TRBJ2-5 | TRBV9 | CASSPGAGVQETQYF | TGTGCCAGCAGCCCCGGGGCGGGGGTCCAAGAGACCCAGTACTTC
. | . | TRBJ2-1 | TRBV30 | CAWSSLYNEQFF | TGTGCCTGGAGTTCACTCTACAATGAGCAGTTCTTC
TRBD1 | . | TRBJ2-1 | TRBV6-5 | CASSRPGTGNEQFF | TGTGCCAGCAGCCGTCCCGGGACAGGGAATGAGCAGTTCTTC
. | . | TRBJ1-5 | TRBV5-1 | CASSLDGEDRPQHF | TGCGCCAGCAGCTTGGACGGGGAAGACCGGCCCCAGCATTTT
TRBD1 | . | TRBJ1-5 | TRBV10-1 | CASNTGTGHQPQHF | TGCGCCAGCAATACCGGGACAGGCCATCAGCCCCAGCATTTT
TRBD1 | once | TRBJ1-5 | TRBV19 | CASGDRRNNQPQHF | TGTGCCTCCGGGGACAGGCGGAACAATCAGCCCCAGCATTTT
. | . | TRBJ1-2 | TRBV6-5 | CASGGTDATNYGYTF | TGTGCCAGCGGAGGGACGGACGCCACTAACTATGGCTACACCTTC
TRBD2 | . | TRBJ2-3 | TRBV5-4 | CASSYGLAGARPDTQYF | TGTGCCAGCAGCTACGGACTAGCGGGTGCTCGGCCAGATACGCAGTATTTT
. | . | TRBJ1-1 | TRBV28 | CASRIGGGADTEAFF | TGTGCCAGCAGGATAGGGGGGGGCGCGGACACTGAAGCTTTCTTT
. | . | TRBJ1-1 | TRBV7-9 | CASSQGQYQFEAFF | TGTGCCAGCAGCCAAGGACAGTACCAATTTGAAGCTTTCTTT
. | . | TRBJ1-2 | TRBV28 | CASSPPDTLEGYTF | TGTGCCAGCAGTCCCCCGGACACGCTCGAAGGCTACACCTTC